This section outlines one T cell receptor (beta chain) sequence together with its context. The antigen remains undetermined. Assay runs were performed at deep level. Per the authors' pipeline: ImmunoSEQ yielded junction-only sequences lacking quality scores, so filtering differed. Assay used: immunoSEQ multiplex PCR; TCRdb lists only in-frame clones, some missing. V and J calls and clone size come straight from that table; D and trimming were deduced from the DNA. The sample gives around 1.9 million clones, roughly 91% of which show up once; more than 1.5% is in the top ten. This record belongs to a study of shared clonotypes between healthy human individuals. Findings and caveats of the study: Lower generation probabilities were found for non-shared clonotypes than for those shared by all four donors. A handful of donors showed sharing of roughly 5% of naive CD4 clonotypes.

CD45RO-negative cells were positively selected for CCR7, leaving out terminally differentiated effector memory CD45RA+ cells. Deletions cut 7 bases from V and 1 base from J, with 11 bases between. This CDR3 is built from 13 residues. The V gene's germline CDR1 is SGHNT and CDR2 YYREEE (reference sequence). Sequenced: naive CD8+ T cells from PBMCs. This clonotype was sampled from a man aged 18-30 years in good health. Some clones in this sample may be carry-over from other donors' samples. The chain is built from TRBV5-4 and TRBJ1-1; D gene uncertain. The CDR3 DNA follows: TGTGCCAGCCAATTAACGGGGAACACTGAAGCTTTCTTT. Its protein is CASQLTGNTEAFF. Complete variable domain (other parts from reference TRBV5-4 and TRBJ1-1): ETGVTQSPTHLIKTRGQQVTLRCSSQSGHNTVSWYQQALGQGPQFIFQYYREEENGRGNFPPRFSGLQFPNYSSELNVNALELDDSALYLCASQLTGNTEAFFGQGTRLTVV.